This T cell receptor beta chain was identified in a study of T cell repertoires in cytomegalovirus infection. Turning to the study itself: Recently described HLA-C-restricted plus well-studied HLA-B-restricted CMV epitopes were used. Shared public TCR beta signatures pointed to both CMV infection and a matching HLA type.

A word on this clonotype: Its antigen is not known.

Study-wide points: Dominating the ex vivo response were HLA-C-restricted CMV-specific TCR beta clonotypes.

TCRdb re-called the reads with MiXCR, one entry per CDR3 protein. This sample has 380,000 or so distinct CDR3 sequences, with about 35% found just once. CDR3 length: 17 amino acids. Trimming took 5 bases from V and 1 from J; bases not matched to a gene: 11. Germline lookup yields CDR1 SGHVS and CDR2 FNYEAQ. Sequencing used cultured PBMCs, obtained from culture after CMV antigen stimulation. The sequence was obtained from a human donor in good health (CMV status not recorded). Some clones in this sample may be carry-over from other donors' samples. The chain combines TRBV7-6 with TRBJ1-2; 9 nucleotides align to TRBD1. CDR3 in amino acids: CASSARPGQGYNYGYTF. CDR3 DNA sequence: TGTGCCAGCAGCGCAAGACCGGGACAGGGCTATAACTATGGCTACACCTTC.